What follows is one T cell receptor beta chain and its context. These data belong to a study of blood T cell repertoires in COVID-19. Across the study: Both acute and convalescent COVID-19 samples were obtained from the United States, Italy and Spain.

Repertoires were generated with immunoSEQ multiplex PCR, while TCRdb's copy carries only in-frame clones and drops some. This table holds roughly 220,000 clones, more than 75% found once. Trimming at V came to 2 bases and at J to 1 base, leaving 4 bases not matched to a gene. The germline gives CDR1 SGHAT, CDR2 FQNNGV. The CDR3 consists of 15 residues. The sample taken for sequencing was PBMCs or T cells enriched from blood (not recorded which). This clonotype was obtained from a man aged 30 to 45 with acute COVID-19. The chain recombines TRBV11-2 with TRBJ1-2; 7 bases fit TRBD1. CDR3 loop: CASSLRDSVNYGYTF. The CDR3 DNA is TGTGCCAGCAGCTTACGGGACAGCGTTAACTATGGCTACACCTTC.